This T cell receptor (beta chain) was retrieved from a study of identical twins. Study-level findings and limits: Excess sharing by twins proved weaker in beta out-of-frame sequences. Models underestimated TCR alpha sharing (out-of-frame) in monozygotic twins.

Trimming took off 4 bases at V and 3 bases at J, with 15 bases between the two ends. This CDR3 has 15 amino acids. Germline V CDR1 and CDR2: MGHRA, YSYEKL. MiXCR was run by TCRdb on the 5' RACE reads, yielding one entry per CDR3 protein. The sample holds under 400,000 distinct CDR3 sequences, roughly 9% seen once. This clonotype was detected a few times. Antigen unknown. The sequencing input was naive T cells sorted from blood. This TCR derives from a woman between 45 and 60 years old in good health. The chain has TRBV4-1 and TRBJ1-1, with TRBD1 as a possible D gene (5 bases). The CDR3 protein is CASSPGTARDTEAFF. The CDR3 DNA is TGCGCCAGCAGCCCGGGGACGGCGCGGGACACTGAAGCTTTCTTT.